A selection of T cell receptor beta chains follows, all from one sample in a study of post-analysis software for immune sequencing data. Via MiXCR, TCRdb re-called the PCR reads, giving one row per CDR3 protein. The sample lists approximately 570,000 distinct CDR3 sequences; roughly 45% were seen once. Sequenced: blood. The receptors here all came from a girl aged 10-17 years with multiple sclerosis. The CDR3 runs from the conserved cysteine through the conserved F or W. A D gene is named only where the DNA matches it firmly. Size is omitted from some rows. Given values are once, few, many or a class for expanded clones.

TRBJ2-1	-	TRBV20-1	-	CSARHPIGGESSYNEQFF	TGCAGTGCCCGACACCCCATAGGTGGTGAGAGCTCCTACAATGAGCAGTTCTTC
TRBJ2-5	-	TRBV7-3	-	CASSAGPPQETQYF	TGTGCCAGCAGCGCCGGGCCTCCCCAAGAGACCCAGTACTTC
TRBJ2-7	-	TRBV20-1	-	CSANDPSSGYEQYF	TGCAGTGCAAACGACCCTTCTTCTGGCTACGAGCAGTACTTC
TRBJ2-3	-	TRBV27	-	CASSLQATDTQYF	TGTGCCAGCAGTCTCCAGGCCACAGATACGCAGTATTTT
TRBJ1-2	TRBD1	TRBV7-2	-	CASSLDSGTDYGYTF	TGTGCCAGCAGCTTAGACTCCGGGACAGATTATGGCTACACCTTC
TRBJ2-7	-	TRBV5-1	-	CASRRTPTSYEQYF	TGCGCCAGTCGGAGGACTCCTACCTCCTACGAGCAGTACTTC
TRBJ2-5	TRBD1	TRBV5-1	-	CASSYGQGSGEQYF	TGCGCCAGCAGCTACGGACAGGGGAGTGGAGAGCAGTACTTC
TRBJ2-1	TRBD2	TRBV4-1	-	CASSRAGGSSYNEQFF	TGCGCCAGCAGCCGAGCGGGAGGGAGTTCCTACAATGAGCAGTTCTTC
TRBJ2-7	-	TRBV12-3/TRBV12-4	many	CASSPRDPTYEQYF	TGTGCCAGCAGTCCCCGGGACCCAACCTACGAGCAGTACTTC
TRBJ2-7	TRBD2	TRBV5-1	-	CASSLAGGCEQYF	TGCGCCAGCAGCCTAGCGGGAGGCTGCGAGCAGTACTTC
TRBJ2-5	TRBD1	TRBV12-3/TRBV12-4	-	CASSRSYRGVQETQYF	TGTGCCAGTAGTCGATCCTACAGGGGTGTCCAAGAGACCCAGTACTTC
TRBJ1-2	TRBD1	TRBV5-1	-	CASSLKGTGANYGYTF	TGCGCCAGCAGCTTGAAAGGGACAGGGGCTAACTATGGCTACACCTTC
TRBJ2-7	-	TRBV14	-	CASSQVRAYEQYF	TGTGCCAGCAGCCAAGTCAGGGCCTACGAGCAGTACTTC
TRBJ2-1	TRBD1	TRBV29-1	-	CSVGGTGFYNEQFF	TGCAGCGTTGGGGGGACAGGGTTCTACAATGAGCAGTTCTTC
TRBJ2-7	TRBD2	TRBV12-3/TRBV12-4	-	CASRATIAGAYEQYF	TGTGCCAGCAGGGCCACCATAGCGGGAGCCTACGAGCAGTACTTC
TRBJ2-5	TRBD1	TRBV6-2/TRBV6-3	few	CASRTGVIETQYF	TGTGCCAGCCGGACAGGGGTTATAGAGACCCAGTACTTC
TRBJ1-2	-	TRBV7-2	few	CASSLAGTPRGYGYTF	TGTGCCAGCAGCTTAGCCGGGACCCCCAGGGGATATGGCTACACCTTC
TRBJ2-1	TRBD1	TRBV12-3/TRBV12-4	few	CASSPGDRGQAEQFF	TGTGCCAGCAGTCCTGGGGACAGGGGGCAGGCTGAGCAGTTCTTC
TRBJ2-7	TRBD1	TRBV9	once	CASSETGTGCDEQYF	TGTGCCAGCAGCGAAACCGGGACAGGGTGCGACGAGCAGTACTTC
TRBJ2-1	-	TRBV24-1	few	CATSEAGAASYNEQFF	TGTGCCACCAGTGAGGCAGGGGCTGCCTCCTACAATGAGCAGTTCTTC
TRBJ1-1	-	TRBV20-1	-	CSAAAGGTGTEAFF	TGCAGTGCCGCCGCCGGGGGCACCGGCACTGAAGCTTTCTTT
TRBJ2-5	-	TRBV4-2	few	CASSQAQGETQYF	TGTGCCAGCAGCCAAGCTCAAGGAGAGACCCAGTACTTC
TRBJ1-1	-	TRBV5-4	-	CASSRHQGVDAEAFF	TGTGCCAGCAGCAGGCACCAGGGCGTAGACGCTGAAGCTTTCTTT
TRBJ2-1	-	TRBV10-3	few	CALGQGNEQFF	TGTGCCCTCGGCCAGGGCAATGAGCAGTTCTTC
TRBJ2-4	-	TRBV20-1	-	CSAREFQENIQYF	TGCAGTGCTAGAGAATTTCAGGAAAACATTCAGTACTTC
TRBJ2-4	-	TRBV12-3/TRBV12-4	once	CASSFPGGGAKNIQYF	TGTGCCAGCAGTTTCCCAGGGGGGGGAGCCAAAAACATTCAGTACTTC
TRBJ2-7	-	TRBV27	few	CASKALATTYEQYF	TGTGCCAGCAAGGCACTTGCGACGACCTACGAGCAGTACTTC
TRBJ1-5	-	TRBV7-2	-	CASSLDVGGRPQHF	TGTGCCAGCAGCTTAGATGTCGGTGGACGGCCCCAGCATTTT
TRBJ2-2	-	TRBV7-9	-	CASLNTRFANTGELFF	TGTGCCAGCTTAAATACCCGGTTCGCGAACACCGGGGAGCTGTTTTTT
TRBJ2-5	TRBD2	TRBV12-3/TRBV12-4	-	CASSGGGAGETQYF	TGTGCCAGCAGTGGCGGGGGGGCCGGGGAGACCCAGTACTTC
TRBJ2-1	TRBD2	TRBV6-6	-	CASSLSLAGNYNEQFF	TGTGCCAGCAGTTTGAGTCTAGCGGGGAACTACAATGAGCAGTTCTTC
TRBJ2-3	-	TRBV12-5	-	CASGPDTDTQYF	TGTGCTAGTGGTCCCGACACAGATACGCAGTATTTT
TRBJ2-1	TRBD2	TRBV5-1	once	CASSSPQERGSAEQFF	TGCGCCAGCAGCTCCCCCCAGGAGCGGGGATCCGCTGAGCAGTTCTTC
TRBJ2-5	-	TRBV5-1	-	CASSLEVARQGQETQYF	TGCGCCAGCAGCTTGGAGGTGGCAAGGCAAGGGCAAGAGACCCAGTACTTC
TRBJ2-7	TRBD2	TRBV6-5	-	CASSYSSGTTEQYF	TGTGCCAGCAGTTACTCCTCCGGGACTACCGAGCAGTACTTC
TRBJ2-7	-	TRBV5-1	-	CASSLVGDHEQYF	TGCGCCAGCAGCTTGGTTGGGGATCACGAGCAGTACTTC
TRBJ2-2	TRBD2	TRBV29-1	few	CSVDKASGAGELFF	TGCAGCGTTGATAAGGCTAGCGGGGCCGGGGAGCTGTTTTTT
TRBJ2-1	TRBD1	TRBV10-1	few	CASSVRDSNNEQFF	TGTGCCAGCAGCGTCCGGGACAGTAACAATGAGCAGTTCTTC
TRBJ1-2	-	TRBV6-5	-	CASSYRGTNYGYTF	TGTGCCAGCAGTTACCGTGGGACTAACTATGGCTACACCTTC
TRBJ2-3	TRBD1	TRBV7-9	few	CASGRQGADTQYF	TGTGCCAGCGGACGACAGGGCGCAGATACGCAGTATTTT
TRBJ2-7	TRBD2	TRBV6-6	-	CASSSLGLAGSYEQYF	TGTGCCAGCAGTTCCTTGGGACTAGCGGGATCCTACGAGCAGTACTTC
TRBJ2-6	-	TRBV7-8	once	CATHSGANVLTF	TGTGCCACCCACTCTGGGGCCAACGTCCTGACTTTC
TRBJ1-4	TRBD1	TRBV5-1	-	CASSFFPGGIIWEKLFF	TGCGCCAGCAGCTTTTTTCCAGGGGGCATAATCTGGGAAAAACTGTTTTTT
TRBJ2-3	-	TRBV4-2	few	CASSQGVAPDTQYF	TGTGCCAGCAGCCAAGGGGTAGCCCCAGATACGCAGTATTTT
TRBJ2-7	TRBD2	TRBV20-1	many	CSARDAGLAGLNGAPSSYEQYF	TGCAGTGCTAGAGATGCAGGACTAGCGGGCCTAAACGGGGCCCCAAGTTCCTACGAGCAGTACTTC
TRBJ2-7	-	TRBV12-3/TRBV12-4	-	CASSDRTGHEQYF	TGTGCCAGCAGTGACAGGACTGGGCACGAGCAGTACTTC
TRBJ1-2	-	TRBV7-9	few	CASSPPGGGIYGYTF	TGTGCCAGCAGCCCCCCGGGAGGGGGAATCTATGGCTACACCTTC
TRBJ2-1	TRBD1	TRBV7-9	-	CASSLNYRQGSNNEQFF	TGTGCCAGCAGCTTAAATTACCGACAGGGGAGCAACAATGAGCAGTTCTTC
TRBJ2-5	-	TRBV20-1	-	CSARDGRLQETQYF	TGCAGTGCTAGAGATGGGCGACTGCAAGAGACCCAGTACTTC
TRBJ2-7	-	TRBV3-1	-	CASSRGGLAGVSEQYF	TGTGCCAGCAGCCGGGGGGGCCTGGCAGGGGTAAGCGAGCAGTACTTC
TRBJ2-7	-	TRBV12-3/TRBV12-4	-	CASSLGISAYEQYF	TGTGCCAGCAGTTTAGGGATTAGCGCCTACGAGCAGTACTTC
TRBJ2-5	-	TRBV30	few	CAWSAPQETQYF	TGTGCCTGGAGTGCCCCGCAAGAGACCCAGTACTTC
TRBJ2-5	-	TRBV5-6	few	CASIHSGAWGETQYF	TGTGCCAGCATCCATTCTGGGGCCTGGGGGGAGACCCAGTACTTC
TRBJ2-3	-	TRBV10-3	few	CAITKGPNTDTQYF	TGTGCCATCACCAAGGGACCAAACACTGATACGCAGTATTTT
TRBJ1-4	-	TRBV21-1	few	CAGPWGEKLFF	TGTGCCGGCCCATGGGGTGAAAAACTGTTTTTT